The 16 T cell receptor beta chains given below trace back to one sample, sequenced in a study of T cell changes during pregnancy in multiple sclerosis. Method: immunoSEQ multiplex PCR; TCRdb's copy keeps in-frame clones and lacks some. The sample yields about 17,000 clones, approximately 86% seen once. The material was CD8+ T cells from peripheral blood mononuclear cells, obtained after pregnancy. The receptors here all came from a female donor in good health, enrolled as a control in a pregnancy study.

The chain joins TRBV4-1 to TRBJ1-6; no clear D. The CDR3 length is 14 residues. Trimming pared 9 bases from V and 9 bases from J, leaving 18 bases between. Germline V gene sequence: CDR1 MGHRA, CDR2 YSYEKL. Here the CDR3 DNA reads TGCGCCAGTACTTCTGGCCCCGGCGGTTCACCCCTCCACTTT. This sequence encodes CASTSGPGGSPLHF.

The CDR3 coding sequence is TGTGCCAGCAGTGAAGAGCTTTTTCCTGAAGCTTTCTTT. It encodes CASSEELFPEAFF. The chain is built from TRBV6-1 and TRBJ1-1; D ambiguous. CDR1 is MNHNS and CDR2 is SASEGT in the germline V gene. The CDR3 totals 13 residues. Between the trimmed V and J ends, which lost 1 base and 6 bases, there was a span of 9 bases.

The genes are TRBV7-3 and TRBJ2-1; D perhaps matches TRBD1 (5 bases). V lost 0 bases and J 9 bases, leaving 6 bases between the germline ends. The germline CDR1 and CDR2 sequences are SGHTA and FQGTGA. The CDR3 runs to 12 residues. CDR3 protein: CASSLTQGEQFF. In DNA form, the CDR3 reads TGTGCCAGCAGCTTAACTCAGGGTGAGCAGTTCTTC.

V gene TRBV7-2 combines with J gene TRBJ1-1; a possible D gene is TRBD1 (5 bases). V was pared by 5 bases and J by 0 bases, with 16 bases between. Germline lookup yields CDR1 SGHTA and CDR2 FQGNSA. The CDR3 sequence is 16 residues long. CDR3 protein: CASSLTPPGMNTEAFF. The CDR3 region has the DNA TGTGCCAGCAGCCTTACTCCCCCAGGGATGAACACTGAAGCTTTCTTT.

The genes are TRBV6-4 and TRBJ1-1; no reliable D call. The CDR3 is made up of 14 amino acids. Germline lookup yields CDR1 MRHNA and CDR2 SNTAGT. With 0 bases removed from V and 4 bases from J, the gap between germline ends came to 9 bases. The CDR3 loop is CASSDSSEGTEAFF. In DNA form, the CDR3 reads TGTGCCAGCAGTGACTCGAGTGAGGGCACTGAAGCTTTCTTT.

The chain employs TRBV25-1 and TRBJ1-2, with 9 bases aligning to TRBD1. Germline-derived CDR1 and CDR2 are MGHDK and SYGVNS. The CDR3 has 12 residues. J gave up 4 bases and V 8 bases, and 2 bases lay outside the gene matches. In nucleotides, the CDR3 is TGTGCCAGCGGGGACAGGGTCTATGGCTACACCTTC. Its translation is CASGDRVYGYTF.

The chain recombines TRBV9 with TRBJ2-5, with TRBD2 as a possible D gene (7 bases). With 0 bases removed from V and 5 bases from J, the gap between germline ends came to 11 bases. Germline CDR1 reads SGDLS; CDR2 reads YYNGEE. The CDR3 extends over 14 amino acids. The CDR3 reads CASSVEQGGETQYF. Here the CDR3 DNA reads TGTGCCAGCAGCGTAGAACAGGGAGGGGAGACCCAGTACTTC.

This clone rates as medium-sized. This chain connects TRBV7-9 to TRBJ2-4, with D perhaps TRBD2 (5 bases). The CDR3 loop spans 14 amino acids. Looked up from germline, CDR1 is SEHNR and CDR2 is FQNEAQ (reference sequence). Trimming removed 1 base from V and 2 bases from J, with 6 bases in between. CDR3 coding DNA: TGTGCCAGCAGCTTAGTGACTACCAAAAACATTCAGTACTTC. This gives the protein CASSLVTTKNIQYF.

The J gene is TRBJ2-1, the V gene TRBV7-9; D possibly corresponds to TRBD2 (5 bases). In germline, CDR1 is SEHNR, CDR2 FQNEAQ (reference sequence). CDR3 length equals 16 residues. With 1 base removed from V and 1 base from J, the gap between germline ends came to 11 bases. The CDR3 nucleotides are TGTGCCAGCAGCTTAGAAGAGGGCCGATCCTACAATGAGCAGTTCTTC. Its protein product is CASSLEEGRSYNEQFF.

This chain links TRBV13 with TRBJ1-1; possible D gene TRBD1, 6 bases. CDR3 length: 15 amino acids. CDR1 and CDR2 from the germline V gene are PRHDT and FYEKMQ (reference sequence). V was pared by 3 bases and J by 0 bases, with 11 bases between. CDR3 DNA: TGTGCCAGCAGCTTTATGGGACACATGAACACTGAAGCTTTCTTT. Its protein is CASSFMGHMNTEAFF.

The chain couples TRBV4-1 to TRBJ1-1, with D possibly matching TRBD1 (6 bases). V shed 3 bases and J shed 1 base, with 9 bases lying between them. Germline V lookup: CDR1 MGHRA, CDR2 YSYEKL. The CDR3 has 14 amino acids. The CDR3 DNA reads TGCGCCAGCAGCCACACAGGGAGGAACACTGAAGCTTTCTTT. Translation gives CASSHTGRNTEAFF.

This chain uses TRBV11-2 with TRBJ2-7, with TRBD2 matching over 15 bases. Germline trimming cut 4 bases from V and 5 bases from J; bases unmatched to any gene: 6. The V gene's germline CDR1 is SGHAT and CDR2 FQNNGV. This CDR3 contains 16 residues. This CDR3 is CASSSRGTSGRHEQYF. Here the CDR3 DNA reads TGTGCCAGCAGCTCAAGGGGGACTAGCGGGAGGCACGAGCAGTACTTC.

V is TRBV19 and J is TRBJ2-2, with TRBD2 identical over 10 bases. The germline V gene has CDR1 LNHDA and CDR2 SQIVND (reference sequence). This CDR3 spans 14 amino acids. V gave up 7 bases and J gave up 3 bases; unmatched junction bases: 2. The CDR3 DNA reads as TGTGCCAGTACACTAGCGGGATACACCGGGGAGCTGTTTTTT. Translation gives CASTLAGYTGELFF.

The DNA of the CDR3 is TGTGCCAGCAGCCTGGGCCCCGATACGCAGTATTTT. Amino acids: CASSLGPDTQYF. The chain uses TRBV9 and TRBJ2-3; no reliable D call. From germline, CDR1 is SGDLS and CDR2 YYNGEE. V was pared by 4 bases and J by 6 bases, with 9 bases between. This CDR3 spans 12 amino acids.

The chain employs TRBV7-2 and TRBJ2-7, with 9 positions matching TRBD2. Germline assignment: CDR1 SGHTA and CDR2 FQGNSA. The CDR3 extends over 16 amino acids. J was trimmed by 2 bases and V by 4 bases; bases with no gene match: 9. CDR3 in amino acids: CASSSGGLADTYEQYF. The DNA for the CDR3 is TGTGCCAGCAGCTCCGGGGGACTAGCTGATACCTACGAGCAGTACTTC.

The chain links TRBV4-2 to TRBJ2-3; TRBD2 matches 12 bases. CDR1 and CDR2 from the germline V gene are LGHNA and YNFKEQ. With 0 bases clipped from V and 4 bases from J, the junction kept 2 bases outside the gene matches. There are 16 residues in the CDR3. CDR3 sequence reads: CASSQDASGGADTQYF. DNA of the CDR3: TGTGCCAGCAGCCAAGACGCTAGCGGGGGGGCAGATACGCAGTATTTT.